The present TCR beta chain was sequenced within a study of early T cells in non-severe SARS-CoV-2 infection. Overall study findings and caveats: The matching step, a VDJdb search, favored anti-spike CD8 responses and missed private and CD4 specificities.

On this clonotype itself: The antigen is undetermined.

Individual cDNA molecules received unique molecular identifiers. TCRdb re-called the 5' RACE reads with MiXCR, one entry per CDR3 protein. This table holds around 98,000 distinct CDR3 sequences, approximately 11% found once. V lost 0 bases to trimming and J lost 7 bases; unmatched junction nucleotides: 4. This CDR3 spans 15 amino acids. CDR1 and CDR2 (germline): DFQATT, SNEGSKA (reference sequence). The receptor was derived from an adult who was a healthcare worker with PCR-confirmed SARS-CoV-2 infection or an uninfected control (not recorded which). The J gene is TRBJ2-1, the V gene TRBV20-1, with 12 bases that match TRBD2. Sequencing was performed on whole blood. CDR3 coding DNA: TGCAGTGCTAGAGAGACACTAGCGGGAGGAAATGAGCAGTTCTTC. Residues: CSARETLAGGNEQFF.